The subject of this entry is one T cell receptor (beta chain). No antigen is known for it. Primers for the PCR totalled 60 Vbeta and 13 Jbeta. Profiling relied on immunoSEQ multiplex PCR, and the TCRdb table lists in-frame clones only, not all of them. Among 81,000 or so clones listed, about three quarters were seen once. The V and J ends lost 1 base and 9 bases respectively, with 10 bases between them. The CDR3 runs to 13 residues. Looked up from germline, CDR1 is SGHAT and CDR2 is FQNNGV. The data belong to a study of cytomegalovirus exposure and HLA in healthy donors. Findings of the study overall: The CMV antigen specificity of a few CMV-associated chains was confirmed through in vitro analysis. The productive fraction for most TCR beta V segments was about 87% or about 30% in an earlier analysis.

The source of this sequence is a man aged 45-60 years in good health and CMV-seropositive. Sequencing input: PBMCs. The chain links TRBV11-2 to TRBJ1-5; no reliable D call. This chain's CDR3 is CASSLVLDGPQHF. The DNA for the CDR3 is TGTGCCAGCAGCTTAGTATTAGATGGGCCCCAGCATTTT.